The clone carrying this T cell receptor beta chain was counted at least ten times. Its antigen remains unknown. The data stem from a study of Graves' ophthalmopathy and Graves' hyperthyroidism. Amplified TCR beta CDR3 regions were obtained using RNA transcripts as template. Second-round multiplex PCR followed a first-round RT-PCR using HTBI primers. TCRdb analysed the multiplex PCR reads with MiXCR anew, one entry per CDR3 protein. Of around 600,000 distinct CDR3 sequences detected, approximately 39% appear once; the ten largest clones hold about 3.3%. General observations from the study: Ophthalmopathy could be told apart from stable hyperthyroidism by a 13-signature model (87.88% sensitivity, approximately 76% specificity).

Germline CDR1 and CDR2: SEHNR and FQNEAQ (reference sequence). The CDR3 totals 14 residues. Trimming took off 1 base at V and 7 bases at J, with 10 bases between the two ends. Each diagnosis was determined on the basis of clinical symptoms, serum thyroxine, TRAb, thyroid ultrasound and orbital computed tomography. Input material: peripheral blood. This sequence joins TRBV7-9 and TRBJ1-4; no firm D call. The TCR was taken from an adult man with Graves' ophthalmopathy. CDR3 nucleotides: TGTGCCAGCAGCTTAGGAGTTATTGGTGAAAAACTGTTTTTT. This encodes CASSLGVIGEKLFF.